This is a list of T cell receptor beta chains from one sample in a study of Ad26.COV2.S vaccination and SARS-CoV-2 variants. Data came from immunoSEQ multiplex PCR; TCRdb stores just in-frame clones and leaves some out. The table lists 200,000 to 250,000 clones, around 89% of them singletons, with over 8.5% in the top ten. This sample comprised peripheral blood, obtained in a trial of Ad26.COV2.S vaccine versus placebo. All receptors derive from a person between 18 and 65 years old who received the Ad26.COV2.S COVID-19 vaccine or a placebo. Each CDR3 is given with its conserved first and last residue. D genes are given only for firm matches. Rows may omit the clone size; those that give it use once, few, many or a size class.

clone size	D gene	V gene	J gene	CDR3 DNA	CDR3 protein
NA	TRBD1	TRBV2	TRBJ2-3	TGTGCCAGACAGGGGGCAACTGATACGCAGTATTTT	CARQGATDTQYF
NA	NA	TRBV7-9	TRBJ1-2	TGTGCCAGCAGCTTAACCGGGGAGCCTAACTATGGCTACACCTTC	CASSLTGEPNYGYTF
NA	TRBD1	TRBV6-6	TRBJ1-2	TGTGCCAGCAGTTACTCGAGACAGGGAGGAGGTGGCTACACCTTC	CASSYSRQGGGGYTF
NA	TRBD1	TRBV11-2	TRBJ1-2	TGTGCCAGCAGCTCTCAGGGGGTCAGCTATGGCTACACCTTC	CASSSQGVSYGYTF
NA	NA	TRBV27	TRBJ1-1	TGTGCCAGCAGTTCAATTGAGTTCACTGAAGCTTTCTTT	CASSSIEFTEAFF
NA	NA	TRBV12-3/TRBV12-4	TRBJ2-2	TGTGCCAGCAGTTCAAGTACCGGGGAGCTGTTTTTT	CASSSSTGELFF
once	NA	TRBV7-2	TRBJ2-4	TGTGCCAGCAGCTCCGGTGACAAAAACATTCAGTACTTC	CASSSGDKNIQYF
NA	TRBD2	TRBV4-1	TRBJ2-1	TGCGCCAGCAGCCAAGATCCCGGACTAGCGGGGGGCCCCCTCTACAATGAGCAGTTCTTC	CASSQDPGLAGGPLYNEQFF
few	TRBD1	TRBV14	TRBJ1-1	TGTGCCAGCGGCACTGGACAGGGCCGGCATTCAGCCCTATACACTGAAGCTTTCTTT	CASGTGQGRHSALYTEAFF
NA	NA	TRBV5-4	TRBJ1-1	TGTGCCAGCAGCTTGGCCCCTGGGCTGCACACTGAAGCTTTCTTT	CASSLAPGLHTEAFF
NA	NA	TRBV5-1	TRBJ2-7	TGCGCCAGCAGCTTAGCGACAGGTTCCCACCCCTACGAGCAGTACTTC	CASSLATGSHPYEQYF
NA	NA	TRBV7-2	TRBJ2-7	TGTGCCAGCAGCTTGATTCCAGGTACCTACGAGCAGTACTTC	CASSLIPGTYEQYF
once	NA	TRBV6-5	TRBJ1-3	TGTGCCAGCAGTCCCTTCGGACAGAGAGGAAACACCATATATTTT	CASSPFGQRGNTIYF
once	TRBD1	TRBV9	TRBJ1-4	TGTGCCAGCAGCTCCTGGACAGGGCCGGGAACTAATGAAAAACTGTTTTTT	CASSSWTGPGTNEKLFF
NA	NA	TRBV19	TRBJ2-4	TGTGCCAGTAGTATAGACAGGGGCACCTCCGGGGGGAGCATTCAGTACTTC	CASSIDRGTSGGSIQYF
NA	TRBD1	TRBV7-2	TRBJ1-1	TGTGCCAGCAGCTTAGTCGACAGGGGGTCCACTGAAGCTTTCTTT	CASSLVDRGSTEAFF
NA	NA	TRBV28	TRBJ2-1	TGTGCCAGCAGACCCTGGGGGGAGATCTACAATGAGCAGTTCTTC	CASRPWGEIYNEQFF
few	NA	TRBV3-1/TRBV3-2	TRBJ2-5	TGTGCCAGCAGCCAAGGAGGAAGGACAACGTACCAAGAGACCCAGTACTTC	CASSQGGRTTYQETQYF
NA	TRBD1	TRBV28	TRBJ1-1	TGTGCCAGCAGTTTACTGGGACAGAGCACTGAAGCTTTCTTT	CASSLLGQSTEAFF
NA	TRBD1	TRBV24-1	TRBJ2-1	TGTGCCACCAGTGAGCGGGACAGGGGCCTTGCTGGTGAGCAGTTCTTC	CATSERDRGLAGEQFF
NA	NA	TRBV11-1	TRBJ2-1	TGTGCCAGCAGCCCTTTAGGCGGCACCTACGACAATGAGCAGTTCTTC	CASSPLGGTYDNEQFF
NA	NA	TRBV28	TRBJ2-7	TGTGCCAGCACCCCGGGGGTAAGCAACGAGCAGTACTTC	CASTPGVSNEQYF
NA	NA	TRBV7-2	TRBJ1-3	TGTGCCAGCAGCCCACCCCGGGGAGCAGGGGTAGGAAACACCATATATTTT	CASSPPRGAGVGNTIYF
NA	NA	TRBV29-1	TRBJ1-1	TGCAGCGGGCGGGGGACTGAAGCTTTCTTT	CSGRGTEAFF
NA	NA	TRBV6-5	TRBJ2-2	TGTGCCAGCAGTTTCGGACTGAACACCGGGGAGCTGTTTTTT	CASSFGLNTGELFF
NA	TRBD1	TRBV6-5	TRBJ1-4	TGTGCCAGCAGCCCGACAGGGGGTAATGAAAAACTGTTTTTT	CASSPTGGNEKLFF
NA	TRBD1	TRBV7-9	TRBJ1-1	TGTGCCAGCAGCCGGGACAGGGGTACTGAAGCTTTCTTT	CASSRDRGTEAFF
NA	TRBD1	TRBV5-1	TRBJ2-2	TGCGCCAGCAGCTCGGGACAGTCGTCCGGGGAGCTGTTTTTT	CASSSGQSSGELFF
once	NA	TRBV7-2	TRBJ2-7	TGTGCCAGCAGCTTAGCAGGGGGCTCCTACGAGCAGTACTTC	CASSLAGGSYEQYF
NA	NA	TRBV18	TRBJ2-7	TGTGCCAGCTCACCAGGGGACCCTATCTACGAGCAGTACTTC	CASSPGDPIYEQYF
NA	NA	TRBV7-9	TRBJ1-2	TGTGCCAGCAGCTTGATAGGGGGTAACTATGGCTACACCTTC	CASSLIGGNYGYTF
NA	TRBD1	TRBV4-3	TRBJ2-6	TGCGCCAGCAGCCAAGACGGGACAGGAACAGCATCTGGGGCCAACGTCCTGACTTTC	CASSQDGTGTASGANVLTF
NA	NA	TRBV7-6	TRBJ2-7	TGTGCCAGCAGTCGCGACATGTCCTACGAGCAGTACTTC	CASSRDMSYEQYF